This T cell receptor beta chain comes out of a study of T-cell memory formation after mild COVID-19. As regards this clonotype: Its antigen is still unknown.

Study-level results: The finding that pre-infection memory included some responding clones suggested that cross-reactive memory joined.

TCRdb itself ran the 5' RACE reads through MiXCR, one entry per CDR3 protein. The sample has 45,000 or so distinct CDR3 sequences, 6% to 7% seen once. The germline V gene encodes CDR1 WSHSY and CDR2 SAAADI. The CDR3 consists of 13 residues. V was clipped by 5 bases and J by 3 bases, with 10 bases between them. The source material was PBMCs or a T cell subset sorted from them (not recorded which). This sequence originates from an adult who had mild COVID-19 (a few samples of this study predate the infection). Cell type and time point are not known. This chain links TRBV10-2 with TRBJ1-2; no clear D gene. For the CDR3, the DNA is TGCGCCAGCAGTAGACCAGCAGACTATGGCTACACCTTC. It encodes CASSRPADYGYTF.